This T cell receptor beta chain was documented in a study of PD-1 blockade in classical Hodgkin lymphoma (dated by TCRdb to 2020 to 2022). With respect to the entire study: Nivolumab dosing was 3 mg/kg intravenously every 2 weeks, continuing until either disease progression or unacceptable toxicity. The study used TCR beta sequencing and CyTOF to define a peripheral blood immune signature of response to PD-1 blockade in classical Hodgkin lymphoma.

The time point label on this specimen signifies: cycle 1 day 1 (C1D1), immediately before nivolumab initiation. Relapse after autologous stem cell transplantation had occurred in all trial patients, and cohorts A, B and C were distinguished by prior brentuximab vedotin exposure. The trial cohort included some 53 patients with relapsed/refractory classical Hodgkin lymphoma, and each patient had a best overall response of complete response, partial response or progressive disease. Trial patients were treated with single-agent nivolumab in the multi-cohort phase II CheckMate 205 trial. Best overall response was determined by an independent review committee according to the 2007 International Working Group response criteria. PBMCs from the trial were collected at three points: immediately before nivolumab initiation (C1D1), and during therapy at cycle 2 day 1 and cycle 4 day 1. After peripheral blood was drawn into 8 mL Vacutainer Cell Preparation Tubes, PBMCs were isolated by centrifugation and then cryopreserved.

The Qiagen DNeasy kit was used to extract genomic DNA from unsorted PBMCs and from the negatively selected CD4+ and CD8+ fractions. TCR beta CDR3 regions were amplified by immunoSEQ multiplex PCR using primers annealing to V and J segments. Amplification bias was minimized using a synthetic immune receptor repertoire, and residual bias was removed computationally after sequencing. The authors processed their data as follows. Repertoire diversity was quantified as the Shannon entropy index using custom Python scripts. Unsorted, CD4+ and CD8+ repertoires were analyzed separately, except in combined analyses where CD4+ and CD8+ sequences were merged in silico. A clone counted as expanded when the clone's frequency after treatment rose at least 2-fold relative to C1D1, and clones undetected at baseline were given a pseudocount of 0.5. Singleton clones were defined as clones with 0 or 1 copy at C1D1, and non-singleton clones were defined as clones with 2 or more copies. By matching protein sequences in sorted samples from the same patient, clones expanded in unsorted samples were annotated as CD4+, CD8+ or unknown. Diversity changes from C1D1 to C4D1 were tested in paired samples using Wilcoxon tests. As stored in TCRdb, this immuneACCESS dataset retains in-frame rearrangements with V and J assigned. A fraction of the clones does not appear; measured against another copy, unresolved V genes explain less than half of the discrepancy, and the remainder lacks a known reason. That table gives V, J and clone size, and the DNA gave D and trimming. The sample data list approximately 84,000 clones, and 75% to 90% of these were observed just once. The ten largest clones capture under 25% of the sample.

Points the paper makes about the study in general: Lower diversity was observed in patients in whom nivolumab was started less than 1 year after ASCT, and these patients were excluded from later analyses so that confounding by immune reconstitution would be avoided. The study was limited to a single clinical trial cohort, and causes of repertoire differences, possibly disease activity or prior therapy, remained undefined. Among trial patients, those achieving complete response had baseline diversity similar to that of newly diagnosed patients, while diversity was significantly lower in partial responders and progressors. By C4D1, a significant rise was seen in CD4+ TCR diversity but not in CD8+ TCR diversity (p=0.0027 vs p=0.16), and the rise was most apparent among complete responders (p=0.02). Baseline TCR diversity was reported as lower in newly diagnosed patients than in healthy donors, and lower still in relapsed/refractory patients.

Of note for this clone: No antigen is known for it. Per-base qualities were not stored, and no clone one base away is much larger.

Sequencing used peripheral blood mononuclear cells (PBMCs), obtained at baseline. This clonotype originated in a human donor with classical Hodgkin lymphoma.

The DNA is TGCGCCAGCAGCCAAGAGGACAGAGGGAATCAGCCCCAGCATTTT. It translates to CASSQEDRGNQPQHF. The rearrangement combines TRBV4-1 with TRBJ1-5; the D region possibly corresponds to TRBD1 (6 bases align). The CDR1 and CDR2 encoded by the germline V gene are MGHRA and YSYEKL. Trimming at the junction amounts to 0 bases on V and 4 bases on J, and the germline ends lie 10 bases apart. The CDR3, from cysteine to phenylalanine, totals 15 residues. The DNA shown is the 45-base CDR3, in frame from base 1.